The 21 T cell receptor beta chains listed next were all sequenced from one sample in a study of chemoradiotherapy in HPV16-positive cancers (dated by TCRdb to between 2022 and 2023). Library preparation employed the immunoSEQ multiplex PCR assay. Sourced from immuneACCESS, this table was stored by TCRdb with only in-frame sequences that have V and J called. A share of the clones is absent; for the studies checked, an unresolved V gene accounts for under half, and the remainder has no known explanation. A total of 17,000 or so clones appear in this sample, approximately 70% of them only once. 8% of the sample lies in the top ten. The sample consisted of tumor tissue, taken from a patient who underwent chemoradiotherapy. These receptors all stem from a human donor with HPV-associated anogenital cancer.

This clone was seen a few times. The J gene is TRBJ1-4, the V gene TRBV2, with D possibly matching TRBD1 (6 bases). The CDR3 has 14 amino acids. Deletions cut 5 bases from V and 3 bases from J, with 10 bases between. CDR1 and CDR2 from the germline V gene are SNHLY and FYNNEI. This CDR3 is CASSTQGPNEKLFF. The CDR3 DNA sequence: TGTGCCAGCAGTACACAGGGCCCTAATGAAAAACTGTTTTTT.

This chain's CDR3 is CASSRIPYNEQFF. In DNA form, the CDR3 reads TGTGCCAGCAGCCGGATCCCCTACAATGAGCAGTTCTTC. The V gene is TRBV11-2, the J gene TRBJ2-1; D not certain. The V end lost 5 bases, the J end lost 2 bases, and 7 bases lay between the germline ends. Per the germline V gene, CDR1 is SGHAT and CDR2 is FQNNGV. The CDR3 covers 13 residues.

This clone was detected a few times. DNA of the CDR3: TGCGCCAGCAGTGAGTCGACAGGGGGTTTGAAGACCCAGTACTTC. As protein: CASSESTGGLKTQYF. The chain couples TRBV10-1 to TRBJ2-5, with 9 bases fitting TRBD1. The CDR3 runs 15 residues. The ends lost 0 bases at V and 6 bases at J; junction bases unmatched: 5. Germline CDR1 and CDR2: WNHNN and SYGVQD (reference sequence).

V is TRBV29-1 and J is TRBJ2-7, with TRBD1 matching 7 bases. Germline V gene data show CDR1 as SQVTM and CDR2 as ANQGSEA. With V trimmed by 1 base and J by 0 bases, 6 bases remained unmatched. This CDR3 contains 15 residues. Here the CDR3 reads CSVEGYRGSSYEQYF. The CDR3 coding sequence is TGCAGCGTTGAAGGATACAGGGGAAGCTCCTACGAGCAGTACTTC.

This clone was counted a few times. The rearrangement links TRBV10-1 to TRBJ2-1, with no clear D. The CDR3 length is 14 residues. V was trimmed by 5 bases and J by 6 bases, leaving 14 bases between them. Germline CDR1 reads WNHNN; CDR2 reads SYGVQD (reference sequence). The CDR3 nucleotides read TGCGCCAGCAGTAGGCCCGGCCTTCCCAATGAGCAGTTCTTC. Protein product: CASSRPGLPNEQFF.

This rearrangement joins TRBV11-1 to TRBJ2-7; 10 bases align to TRBD1. This CDR3 is built from 16 residues. With 5 bases clipped from V and 2 bases from J, the junction kept 9 bases outside the gene matches. Germline assignment: CDR1 SGHAT and CDR2 FQDESV (reference sequence). DNA of the CDR3: TGTGCCAGCAGCGTGCAACTCGGGACAGGGGCCTACGAGCAGTACTTC. It specifies CASSVQLGTGAYEQYF.

The chain combines TRBV29-1 with TRBJ1-6; no clear D. The CDR3 has 13 residues. V was shortened by 1 base and J by 9 bases, with 10 bases between the two germline ends. CDR1 is SQVTM, CDR2 ANQGSEA, per germline. CDR3 protein: CSVEGEEGSPLHF. Written as DNA, the CDR3 is TGCAGCGTTGAAGGGGAGGAAGGTTCACCCCTCCACTTT.

V and J are TRBV11-3 and TRBJ2-3; 12 positions agree with TRBD2. Germline trimming cut 2 bases from V and 5 bases from J; bases unmatched to any gene: 8. Germline CDR1 reads SGHNT; CDR2 reads YENEEA. The CDR3 loop spans 17 amino acids. The DNA of the CDR3 is TGTGCCAGCAGCTTACCCACTAGCGGGAGGTGGAGAGATACGCAGTATTTT. Residues: CASSLPTSGRWRDTQYF.

The gene calls are TRBV5-4 and TRBJ2-7, with TRBD1 identical over 9 bases. CDR1 SGHNT and CDR2 YYREEE come from the germline V gene (reference sequence). The CDR3 is made up of 15 amino acids. V lost 1 base and J lost 6; bases outside the gene matches: 8. The CDR3 region is CASSLSRQGVGEQYF. The CDR3 nucleotides read TGTGCCAGCAGCTTGTCCCGACAGGGGGTTGGCGAGCAGTACTTC. The full variable domain, in which reference TRBV5-4 and TRBJ2-7 provide the parts outside the CDR3, is ETGVTQSPTHLIKTRGQQVTLRCSSQSGHNTVSWYQQALGQGPQFIFQYYREEENGRGNFPPRFSGLQFPNYSSELNVNALELDDSALYLCASSLSRQGVGEQYFGPGTRLTVT.

The chain is built from TRBV2 and TRBJ2-5; D is undetermined. The ends were cut back, 5 bases at V and 1 base at J, with 5 bases in the middle. This CDR3 spans 12 amino acids. CDR1 is SNHLY, CDR2 FYNNEI, per germline. The CDR3 nucleotides are TGTGCCAGCAGTCGGATCCAAGAGACCCAGTACTTC. Its translation: CASSRIQETQYF.

This rearrangement joins TRBV18 to TRBJ2-7; 9 bases match TRBD1. CDR3 length: 15 amino acids. V was pared by 4 bases and J by 7 bases, with 11 bases of the junction left unmatched. CDR1 KGHSH and CDR2 LQKENI come from the germline V gene. The CDR3 region has the DNA TGTGCCAGCTCACGGGATGGGACAGGGACGGGAGAGCAGTACTTC. This encodes CASSRDGTGTGEQYF.

This chain joins TRBV11-2 and TRBJ1-1; D gene uncertain. This CDR3 has 12 residues. The V and J ends lost 0 bases and 11 bases respectively, with 10 bases between them. The germline gives CDR1 SGHAT, CDR2 FQNNGV. CDR3 residues: CASSLDQVRAFF. The DNA of the CDR3 is TGTGCCAGCAGCTTAGATCAGGTTCGGGCTTTCTTT.

The genes are TRBV28 and TRBJ1-1, with 10 bases identical to TRBD1. The CDR3 consists of 15 residues. Germline-derived CDR1 and CDR2 are MDHEN and SYDVKM. The V segment lost 11 bases and the J segment 1 base; nucleotides outside the gene matches: 10. In DNA form, the CDR3 reads TGTGCCGCGACGGAATGGGACAGGGGGAACACTGAAGCTTTCTTT. Its translation: CAATEWDRGNTEAFF.

This chain uses TRBV5-1 with TRBJ2-7; D perhaps matches TRBD2 (5 bases). The CDR3 has 13 amino acids. Germline V gene lookup returns CDR1 SGHRS and CDR2 YFSETQ. The germline V and J ends were trimmed by 0 bases and 7 bases, with 11 bases remaining between them. DNA for the CDR3: TGCGCCAGCAGCTTGGGACCCTCGGGGGAGCAGTACTTC. Translation: CASSLGPSGEQYF.

The chain couples TRBV6-6 to TRBJ2-3, with 12 nucleotides matching TRBD2. Germline lookup yields CDR1 MNHNY and CDR2 SVGAGI (reference sequence). J was trimmed by 7 bases and V by 6 bases; bases with no gene match: 8. This CDR3 comprises 15 residues. The CDR3 sequence: CASSPGLAGLNTQYF. Here the CDR3 DNA reads TGTGCCAGCAGCCCTGGACTAGCGGGATTAAATACGCAGTATTTT.

This clone was detected once. The chain is built from TRBV28 and TRBJ1-6; 9 bases are shared with TRBD1. The CDR3 spans 15 residues. Germline CDR1 is MDHEN and CDR2 is SYDVKM. V lost 6 bases, J lost 10 bases, and 10 bases stayed unmatched. CDR3 protein: CASRSPGQGQSPLHF. In DNA, the CDR3 is TGTGCCAGCAGGAGTCCGGGACAGGGACAATCACCCCTCCACTTT.

The rearrangement links TRBV4-2 to TRBJ2-1; D uncertain. Germline V CDR1 and CDR2: LGHNA, YNFKEQ. Trimming took off 1 base at V and 0 bases at J, with 10 bases between the two ends. CDR3 length: 16 amino acids. CDR3 nucleotides: TGTGCCAGCAGCCAAGTAGTGTCGTACTCCTACAATGAGCAGTTCTTC. This sequence encodes CASSQVVSYSYNEQFF.

A remark on this clone: Other DNA variants within this sample encode the same CDR3. This chain links TRBV18 with TRBJ2-5, with no clear D. This CDR3 has 12 residues. V was pared by 3 bases and J by 5 bases, with 7 bases between. Germline lookup yields CDR1 KGHSH and CDR2 LQKENI. Here the CDR3 reads CASSPGQETQYF. The CDR3 DNA reads as TGTGCCAGCTCACCCGGCCAGGAGACCCAGTACTTC.

V gene TRBV7-9 combines with J gene TRBJ2-3, with TRBD2 matching 12 bases. CDR3 length equals 19 residues. CDR1 and CDR2 from the germline V gene are SEHNR and FQNEAQ (reference sequence). With 8 bases clipped from V and 6 bases from J, the junction kept 21 bases outside the gene matches. This CDR3 reads CASLEPSSGRGPSGDTQYF. Here the CDR3 DNA reads TGTGCCAGCTTGGAGCCTTCTAGCGGGAGGGGACCGAGCGGGGATACGCAGTATTTT.

The chain combines TRBV16 with TRBJ2-7, with unresolved D. V was trimmed by 4 bases and J by 5 bases, leaving 9 bases between them. The CDR3 extends over 12 amino acids. In germline, CDR1 is KGHSY, CDR2 FQNENV. The CDR3 loop reads CASSPNRDEQYF. The CDR3 region has the DNA TGTGCCAGCAGCCCTAACCGTGACGAGCAGTACTTC.

The chain is built from TRBV2 and TRBJ1-2; D gene uncertain. V lost 7 bases and J 10 bases, leaving 16 bases between the germline ends. Germline CDR1 SNHLY, CDR2 FYNNEI. The CDR3 length is 12 residues. The CDR3 reads CASKPGSPFYTF. CDR3 nucleotide sequence: TGTGCCAGCAAACCGGGAAGCCCCTTCTACACCTTC.